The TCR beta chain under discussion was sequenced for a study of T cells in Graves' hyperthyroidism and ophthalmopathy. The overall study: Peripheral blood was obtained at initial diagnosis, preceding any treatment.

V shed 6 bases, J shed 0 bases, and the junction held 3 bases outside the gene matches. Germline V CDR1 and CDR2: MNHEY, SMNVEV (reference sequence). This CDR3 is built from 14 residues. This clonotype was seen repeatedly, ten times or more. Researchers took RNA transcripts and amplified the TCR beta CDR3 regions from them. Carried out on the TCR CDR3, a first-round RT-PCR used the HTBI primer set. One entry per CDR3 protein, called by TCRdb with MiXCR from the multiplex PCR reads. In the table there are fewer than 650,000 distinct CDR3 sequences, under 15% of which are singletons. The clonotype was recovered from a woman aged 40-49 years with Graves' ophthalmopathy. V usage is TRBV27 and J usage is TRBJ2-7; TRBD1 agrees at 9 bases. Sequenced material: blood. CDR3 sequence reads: CASRVQGASYEQYF. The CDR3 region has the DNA TGTGCCAGCAGAGTACAGGGGGCCTCCTACGAGCAGTACTTC.